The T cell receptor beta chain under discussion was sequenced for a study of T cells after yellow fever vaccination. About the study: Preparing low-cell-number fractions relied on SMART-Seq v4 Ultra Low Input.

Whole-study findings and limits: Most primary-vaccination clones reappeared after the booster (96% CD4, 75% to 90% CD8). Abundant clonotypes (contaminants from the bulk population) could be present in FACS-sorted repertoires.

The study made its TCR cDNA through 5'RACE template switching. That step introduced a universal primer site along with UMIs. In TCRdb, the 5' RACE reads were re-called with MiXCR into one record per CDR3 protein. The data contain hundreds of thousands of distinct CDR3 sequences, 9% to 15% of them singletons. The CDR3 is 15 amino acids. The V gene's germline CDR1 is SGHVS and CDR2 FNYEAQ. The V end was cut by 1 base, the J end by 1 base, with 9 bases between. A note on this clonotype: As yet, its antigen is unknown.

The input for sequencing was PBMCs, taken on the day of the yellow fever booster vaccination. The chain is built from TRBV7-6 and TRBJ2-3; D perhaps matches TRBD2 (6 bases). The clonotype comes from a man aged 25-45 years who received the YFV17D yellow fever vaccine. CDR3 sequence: CASSLVPSGTDTQYF. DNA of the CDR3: TGTGCCAGCAGCTTAGTTCCTAGCGGCACAGATACGCAGTATTTT.